This T cell receptor beta chain was recovered during a study of OX40 agonist ivuxolimab in advanced cancers. Background on the study: Patients with prior anti-PD-1, anti-PD-L1 or anti-CTLA-4 therapy were eligible; 40% had some. There were three patients with partial responses, one having hepatocellular carcinoma and two cutaneous melanoma.

On this clone: Its antigen is still unknown.

Assay: immunoSEQ multiplex PCR; the TCRdb copy retains only in-frame clones and omits some. The sample has about 93,000 clones; approximately 94% are singletons. Germline loops: CDR1 PRHDT, CDR2 FYEKMQ (reference sequence). Trimming cost V 0 bases and J 4 bases; bases outside gene matches: 3. The CDR3 spans 15 residues. Exclusion applied to patients with autoimmune disease history or systemic immunosuppression. Study findings and constraints: Normalized expansion of T-cell clones was also low for some nonresponders.

The chain couples TRBV13 to TRBJ2-7; 10 bases line up with TRBD1. This sequence originates from an adult with an advanced solid tumor such as melanoma, head and neck, liver or kidney cancer. The input for sequencing was CD4+ or CD8+ T cells sorted from blood, taken in a trial of the OX40 agonist ivuxolimab. The CDR3 here is CASSLGTGGMYEQYF. CDR3 DNA: TGTGCCAGCAGCTTAGGGACAGGGGGCATGTACGAGCAGTACTTC.